These T cell receptor beta chains were read from a single sample in a study of T-cell reconstitution after alpha-beta-depleted transplantation in children. One entry per CDR3 protein results from TCRdb running MiXCR on the PCR reads. The repertoire holds some 240,000 distinct CDR3 sequences, with over 9.5% as singletons. The input for sequencing was PBMCs from the stem cell graft donor, taken from the stem cell graft. The source is a human donor who donated a stem cell graft to a child with SCID. The CDR3 runs from the conserved cysteine through the conserved F or W. D genes are given only for firm matches. Only some rows state a clone size, as once, few, many or a class for expanded clones.

d_call,clone_size,v_call,j_call,cdr3_nt,cdr3_aa
NA,many,TRBV10-3,TRBJ2-3,TGTGCCATCAGTGAGGGGCAGAGCACAGATACGCAGTATTTT,CAISEGQSTDTQYF
NA,many,TRBV7-2,TRBJ1-4,TGTGCCAGCAGCTCCGGACAGACTGAATTAACAAGAGTGTTTTTT,CASSSGQTELTRVFF
NA,many,TRBV7-9,TRBJ1-1,TGTGCCAGCAGCCCCTTGGGGGGTTGGACTGAAGCTTTCTTT,CASSPLGGWTEAFF
NA,many,TRBV5-1,TRBJ2-7,TGCGCCAGCAGCTTGGGCGGGGCCCCAATGTACGAGCAGTACTTC,CASSLGGAPMYEQYF
NA,many,TRBV20-1,TRBJ1-5,TGCAGTGCTAGAGATGGGGGATCGGGAAATCAGCCCCAGCATTTT,CSARDGGSGNQPQHF
NA,few,TRBV4-2,TRBJ1-5,TGTGCCAGCAGCCAAAGGGGTAGCAATCAGCCCCAGCATTTT,CASSQRGSNQPQHF
NA,many,TRBV27,TRBJ2-1,TGTGCCAGCAGTCGTTCAGGCTCCTACAATGAGCAGTTCTTC,CASSRSGSYNEQFF
TRBD1,many,TRBV10-3,TRBJ2-7,TGTGCCATCAGTGAGTCGGGACAGTCCTACGAGCAGTACTTC,CAISESGQSYEQYF
TRBD1,many,TRBV5-1,TRBJ1-6,TGCGCCAGCAGCTCCGGGACAGGGTTTTCACCCCTCCACTTT,CASSSGTGFSPLHF
TRBD1,many,TRBV11-2,TRBJ2-1,TGTGCCAGCAGCTCGTGGACAGGGGGGTTTGAGCAGTTCTTC,CASSSWTGGFEQFF
NA,many,TRBV5-1,TRBJ2-6,TGCGCCAGCTCGGCCACCTCTGGGGCCAACGTCCTGACTTTC,CASSATSGANVLTF
NA,many,TRBV7-8,TRBJ2-4,TGTGCCAGCAGCTCTACTAAGGCCAAAAACATTCAGTACTTC,CASSSTKAKNIQYF
TRBD2,many,TRBV11-2,TRBJ2-1,TGTGCCAGCAGCTTAGATACCCTAGCGGGTGAGCAGTTCTTC,CASSLDTLAGEQFF
TRBD1,NA,TRBV11-1,TRBJ1-6,TGTGCCAGCAGCTCCGGGGACAGGGGGCTATCACCCCTCCACTTT,CASSSGDRGLSPLHF
NA,many,TRBV11-1,TRBJ2-3,TGTGCCAGCAGCTTAGGCGGGCTAGCGAGCACAGATACGCAGTATTTT,CASSLGGLASTDTQYF
TRBD1,many,TRBV5-1,TRBJ1-2,TGCGCCAGCACCTCCGGACAGGGGGCGCGAGGCTACACCTTC,CASTSGQGARGYTF
TRBD2,NA,TRBV7-6,TRBJ2-5,TGTGCCAGCAGCTCCATAAGCGGGGGGGAGACCCAGTACTTC,CASSSISGGETQYF
TRBD1,many,TRBV20-1,TRBJ2-1,TGCAGTGCCTGGACAGGGCGTAATGAGCAGTTCTTC,CSAWTGRNEQFF
NA,many,TRBV20-1,TRBJ2-1,TGCAGTGCTCCCCCCGGGGGTAATGAGCAGTTCTTC,CSAPPGGNEQFF
NA,many,TRBV6-1,TRBJ2-2,TGTGCCAGCAGTGAAGCGCGGGGCAGGGCCAATTCGAACACCGGGGAGCTGTTTTTT,CASSEARGRANSNTGELFF
TRBD2,few,TRBV7-2,TRBJ2-3,TGTGCCAGCAGCTTATTCACGGGGGGGCGTGATGATACGCAGTATTTT,CASSLFTGGRDDTQYF
NA,many,TRBV5-1,TRBJ2-2,TGCGCCAGCAGCGAGCAAACTAACACCGGGGAGCTGTTTTTT,CASSEQTNTGELFF
TRBD1,few,TRBV5-1,TRBJ2-3,TGCGCCAGCAGCCAGTTGGACAGGGATCCGTTCTCAGATACGCAGTATTTT,CASSQLDRDPFSDTQYF
NA,few,TRBV5-4,TRBJ1-2,TGTGCCAGCAGCTTTGAGGGCCGCCCTGGGTATGGCTACACCTTC,CASSFEGRPGYGYTF
NA,few,TRBV28,TRBJ2-6,TGTGCCAGCGGTACCCCCGGGGCCAACGTCCTGACTTTC,CASGTPGANVLTF
NA,many,TRBV5-1,TRBJ1-5,TGCGCCAGCAGCTTGGATGGGACGAGGAGGGAGCCCCAGCATTTT,CASSLDGTRREPQHF
TRBD1,many,TRBV4-3,TRBJ2-7,TGCGCCAGCAGCCAAACCGGGACAGGGTTCTACGAGCAGTACTTC,CASSQTGTGFYEQYF
TRBD1,few,TRBV29-1,TRBJ2-1,TGCAGCGCCCCGGACAGGGGTGACTACAATGAGCAGTTCTTC,CSAPDRGDYNEQFF
NA,NA,TRBV18,TRBJ2-7,TGTGCCAGCTCACCAAGCGAGTTTAGCGAGCAGTACTTC,CASSPSEFSEQYF
TRBD2,many,TRBV5-1,TRBJ2-5,TGCGCCAGCAGCTTGGGACTAGCACAAGAGACCCAGTACTTC,CASSLGLAQETQYF
NA,many,TRBV7-2,TRBJ2-1,TGTGCCAGCAGCTTATCTCCGAACTCCTACAATGAGCAGTTCTTC,CASSLSPNSYNEQFF
NA,many,TRBV12-3/TRBV12-4,TRBJ1-1,TGTGCCAGCAGTTTGGGGACGGGCACTGAAGCTTTCTTT,CASSLGTGTEAFF
NA,many,TRBV5-1,TRBJ1-1,TGCGCCAGCAGCCCGGACCCGTCTAACACTGAAGCTTTCTTT,CASSPDPSNTEAFF
NA,many,TRBV29-1,TRBJ2-1,TGCAGCGTGTCACTAGGGACTTGGGCTGACAATGAGCAGTTCTTC,CSVSLGTWADNEQFF
TRBD1,many,TRBV7-9,TRBJ2-5,TGTGCCAGCAGCCGACAGGGGAGAGAGACCCAGTACTTC,CASSRQGRETQYF